Sequencing of this TCR beta chain was carried out in a study of blood T cell repertoires in COVID-19. Looked up from germline, CDR1 is SGHTA and CDR2 is FQGTGA. Trimming at V came to 5 bases and at J to 4 bases, leaving 2 bases not matched to a gene. The CDR3 runs 14 residues. To note about this clone: This same CDR3 is encoded by further DNA sequences in the sample.

The repertoire was sequenced with immunoSEQ multiplex PCR; TCRdb's copy has only in-frame clones and lacks some. The table lists 310,000 or so clones, about nine tenths of them singletons. The chain is built from TRBV7-3 and TRBJ2-2; TRBD1 matches 9 bases. Sequenced: PBMCs or T cells enriched from blood (not recorded which). The TCR was taken from a woman aged 40 to 55 who had recovered from COVID-19. The CDR3, as DNA: TGTGCCAGCAGCCCGACAGGGGGCACCGGGGAGCTGTTTTTT. This sequence encodes CASSPTGGTGELFF. The whole variable domain, filled in from reference TRBV7-3 and TRBJ2-2, reads GAGVSQTPSNKVTEKGKYVELRCDPISGHTALYWYRQSLGQGPEFLIYFQGTGAADDSGLPNDRFFAVRPEGSVSTLKIQRTERGDSAVYLCASSPTGGTGELFFGEGSRLTVL.